The subject of this entry is one T cell receptor (beta chain). The data are from a study of blood T cell repertoires in COVID-19. Study-wide background: The United States, Italy and Spain provided the acute and convalescent COVID-19 samples.

Participant reports of clinical history set cohort assignment. Cohort 3 recovery required two negative PCRs, clearance, or symptom resolution. Germline CDR1 SGHTS, CDR2 YDEGEE. The CDR3 contains 15 residues. The ends lost 3 bases at V and 8 bases at J; junction bases unmatched: 9. Original processing notes: Reference gene primer amplification gave nucleated cell count estimates. TCRdb's copy holds only in-frame clones and misses some; the assay was immunoSEQ multiplex PCR. V and J calls plus clone size are reproduced from that table; the DNA served to infer D and trimming. Of 300,000 to 450,000 clones detected, 85% to 90% appear once; the ten largest clones hold less than 1.2%.

V gene TRBV5-8 combines with J gene TRBJ2-1, with 9 bases matching TRBD2. The clonotype was recovered from a man aged 18 to 35 who had recovered from COVID-19. Sequencing input: PBMCs or T cells enriched from blood (not recorded which). DNA of the CDR3: TGTGCCAGCAGCTCGGCGCTAGCGGGAATATATGAGCAGTTCTTC. It codes for CASSSALAGIYEQFF.